This TCR beta chain derives from a study of blood T cell repertoires in COVID-19. Overall study context: From T cells, B-cell-depleted T cells, or PBMCs came the material, which was cDNA or gDNA.

Clones were sequenced by immunoSEQ multiplex PCR, and TCRdb holds only the in-frame ones, with some missing. The sample lists over 250,000 clones, over 85% occurring once. Resolution of symptoms, clearance, or two negative PCRs was present in recovered Cohort 3 donors. Sequenced: PBMCs or T cells enriched from blood (not recorded which). The origin of this receptor is a man in his fifties or sixties who had recovered from COVID-19.

The CDR3 sequence is CASSQEGSGGRVNQPQHF. Written as DNA, the CDR3 is TGCGCCAGCAGCCAAGAGGGGAGCGGGGGAAGGGTCAATCAGCCCCAGCATTTT. The chain couples TRBV4-1 to TRBJ1-5, with a tentative D call TRBD1 (5 bases). This CDR3 has 18 amino acids. The V end lost 0 bases, the J end lost 3 bases, and 18 bases lay between the germline ends. Germline V gene lookup returns CDR1 MGHRA and CDR2 YSYEKL.